The present TCR beta chain was sequenced within a study of radiation and T cells in renal cell carcinoma. Study conclusions and caveats: No pretreatment tumor biopsies were available for baseline clonotypes. From baseline, blood top tumor clonotypes peaked at 2 weeks post-radiation.

CDR1 and CDR2 (germline): SGHKS, YYEKEE (reference sequence). This CDR3 is 15 amino acids long. V was pared by 1 base and J by 3 bases, with 10 bases between. Assay: immunoSEQ multiplex PCR; the TCRdb copy retains only in-frame clones and omits some. This repertoire shows some 130,000 clones, 80% to 90% found once; its top ten account for less than 2.5%. Points on this clone: Its matching antigen is unknown.

Time point denoted: blood 2 weeks post-SBRT. Noted treatment: 15 Gy SBRT to primary tumor, nephrectomy 4 weeks later. Serial blood draws occurred at baseline and 2 and 4 weeks post-SBRT. Sequencing used blood, obtained from a patient whose treatment included radiotherapy and nephrectomy. The receptor's source is a woman aged 60-75 years with renal cell carcinoma. This sequence joins TRBV5-5 and TRBJ1-4; D perhaps matches TRBD1 (5 bases). The CDR3 sequence: CASSLYGAANEKLFF. CDR3 coding DNA: TGTGCCAGCAGCTTGTACGGGGCGGCTAATGAAAAACTGTTTTTT.